The rows below give T cell receptor beta chains drawn from one sample of a study of shared clonotypes between healthy human individuals. The protocol was immunoSEQ multiplex PCR, while the TCRdb copy is restricted to in-frame clones and leaves out a portion. In the table there are 1.5 million to 2.5 million clones, around 96% of which are singletons. The material sequenced was naive CD8+ T cells sorted from blood. The origin of the receptors is a man in his late teens or twenties in good health. Each CDR3 is given with its conserved first and last residue. D genes are given only for firm matches. The size field is filled for only some rows; it gives once, few, many or a size class.

D: .; J: TRBJ2-1; V: TRBV5-4; size: once; DNA: TGTGCCAGCAGCTTCCCTGGGGGTGAAAATGAGCAGTTCTTC; CDR3: CASSFPGGENEQFF
D: .; J: TRBJ2-7; V: TRBV7-8; size: .; DNA: TGTGCCAGCAGCGAGACAGGACTCTACGAGCAGTACTTC; CDR3: CASSETGLYEQYF
D: .; J: TRBJ2-1; V: TRBV12-5; size: .; DNA: TGTGCTAGTGGTTTGCCCACAACCGGGACCCTCCGGCAGTTCTTC; CDR3: CASGLPTTGTLRQFF
D: .; J: TRBJ1-6; V: TRBV5-6; size: few; DNA: TGTGCCAGCAGCTTGGATGTCAATTCACCCCTCCACTTT; CDR3: CASSLDVNSPLHF
D: TRBD1; J: TRBJ2-7; V: TRBV4-1; size: .; DNA: TGCGCCAGCCGAGATACAGGGGTGGGCGAGCAGTACTTC; CDR3: CASRDTGVGEQYF
D: .; J: TRBJ2-7; V: TRBV5-1; size: .; DNA: TGCGCCAGCAGCGGTGGTTACGAGCAGTACTTC; CDR3: CASSGGYEQYF
D: TRBD2; J: TRBJ2-3; V: TRBV2; size: .; DNA: TGTGCCAGCAGCGGGACTAGCCAGGATACGCAGTATTTT; CDR3: CASSGTSQDTQYF
D: .; J: TRBJ1-6; V: TRBV4-1; size: .; DNA: TGCGCCAGCAGCCAAGCAATTTCCCCCGGACCCCTCCACTTT; CDR3: CASSQAISPGPLHF
D: .; J: TRBJ2-7; V: TRBV28; size: once; DNA: TGTGCCAGCTCTTTGGAGGCCCAATCCTACGAGCAGTACTTC; CDR3: CASSLEAQSYEQYF
D: .; J: TRBJ2-1; V: TRBV29-1; size: .; DNA: TGCAGCGTTGACAGGTACAATGAGCAGTTCTTC; CDR3: CSVDRYNEQFF
D: .; J: TRBJ2-2; V: TRBV7-9; size: .; DNA: TGTGCCAGCAGCGCGCCGCGGGGCCAGACTAACACCGGGGAGCTGTTTTTT; CDR3: CASSAPRGQTNTGELFF
D: TRBD2; J: TRBJ2-1; V: TRBV6-1; size: .; DNA: TGTGCCAGCAGTGAAAGACTAGCGGGGTACCAAAGAACAGACAATGAGCAGTTCTTC; CDR3: CASSERLAGYQRTDNEQFF
D: TRBD2; J: TRBJ2-2; V: TRBV27; size: .; DNA: TGTGCCAGCAGTTTATTGGGGGGGGCCGGGGAGCTGTTTTTT; CDR3: CASSLLGGAGELFF
D: .; J: TRBJ2-1; V: TRBV7-9; size: .; DNA: TGTGCCAGCAGCGCGCCTAACACGGAGGATGAGCAGTTCTTC; CDR3: CASSAPNTEDEQFF
D: TRBD2; J: TRBJ2-5; V: TRBV7-9; size: .; DNA: TGTGCCAGCAGCCCGACTAGCGGGAGAATGAGGGAAGAGACCCAGTACTTC; CDR3: CASSPTSGRMREETQYF
D: .; J: TRBJ2-3; V: TRBV7-8; size: once; DNA: TGTGCCAGCAGCTTAGCGCGTGTTAGCACAGATACGCAGTATTTT; CDR3: CASSLARVSTDTQYF
D: TRBD1; J: TRBJ2-2; V: TRBV6-6; size: .; DNA: TGTGCCAGCAGCACAGGGGGTTCGAACACCGGGGAGCTGTTTTTT; CDR3: CASSTGGSNTGELFF